This T cell receptor (beta chain) emerged from a study of response to subunit inactivated influenza vaccine. Points from the study as a whole: Few additional T cells are recruited per seasonal influenza vaccination, authors suggested.

TCRdb passed the RT-PCR reads through MiXCR, listing each CDR3 protein once. The sample has under 200,000 distinct CDR3 sequences, approximately 12% seen once; the top ten hold around 28%. V was cut by 3 bases and J by 4 bases, with 10 bases left in between. CDR3 length equals 14 residues. Germline V gives CDR1 MDHEN, CDR2 SYDVKM. This clonotype has more than one count but fewer than ten. Its antigen is still unknown. These data were also reused for a study on T cells expressing NK-cell markers. That study reports: 5'RACE template switching with UMIs generated TCR beta cDNA.

The sequenced sample was CD8+ T cells sorted from PBMCs, obtained 12 days after vaccination. V is TRBV28 and J is TRBJ2-1, with D possibly being TRBD1 (5 bases). The sequence came from a man aged 45 to 65 who received an inactivated influenza vaccine. The CDR3 DNA reads as TGTGCCAGCAGTTTGGTTGCAGGGTACAATGAGCAGTTCTTC. This translates into CASSLVAGYNEQFF.